The TCR beta chain described here comes from a study of regulatory T cells. General study results and limits: Hydrophobic residues at CDR3 positions 6 and 7 were enriched in conventional CD4+ T cells of CD3G-deficient patients.

The germline V gene has CDR1 MNHNY and CDR2 SVGAGI (reference sequence). This CDR3 has 15 amino acids. The V gene end was trimmed by 6 bases and the J gene end by 4 bases; junction bases not matched to a gene: 10. On this clone itself: Its specificity is not known.

The PCR used 52 TRBV and 13 TRBJ primers. Only in-frame clones appear in the TCRdb table, and some are missing; sequencing was by immunoSEQ multiplex PCR. The repertoire holds roughly 23,000 clones, with nearly 90% as singletons. This TCR was sampled from a child aged 5 to 17 with CD3G deficiency. The chain employs TRBV6-6 and TRBJ2-5; 8 bases agree with TRBD2. Sequences were obtained from conventional CD4+ T cells sorted from blood. In DNA, the CDR3 is TGTGCCAGCAGCGACGGGCCTAGCGGGCGAGAGACCCAGTACTTC. Protein sequence: CASSDGPSGRETQYF.